In this sample, the clone carrying this T cell receptor (beta chain) turned up a few times. Its target is unknown. The sample comes from a study of shared clonotypes between healthy human individuals. Deletions cut 3 bases from V and 0 bases from J, with 16 bases between. The germline V gene encodes CDR1 KGHSH and CDR2 LQKENI. The CDR3 has 17 amino acids. Authors' methods: With immunoSEQ giving junction-only sequences and no quality scores, filtering differed. Generated by immunoSEQ multiplex PCR, the TCRdb table keeps only in-frame clones and is missing some. V and J calls and clone size are given by that table; D and trimming were obtained from the DNA. This table holds 850,000 to 1,100,000 clones, roughly 80% found once. Study-wide points: Shared clonotypes across all four donors exceeded non-shared ones in generation probability.

The TCR comes from a young man in good health. Some clones in this sample may be carry-over from other donors' samples. V usage is TRBV18 and J usage is TRBJ2-3, with a possible D match to TRBD1 (6 bases). The specimen sequenced was memory CD4+ T cells from PBMCs. Regarding subset: CD45RA-negative fraction. The CDR3 region is CASSPRAWGPSTDTQYF. In nucleotides, the CDR3 is TGTGCCAGCTCACCGAGGGCGTGGGGGCCGAGCACAGATACGCAGTATTTT.